This is a list of T cell receptor beta chains from one sample in a study of T-cell memory formation after mild COVID-19. TCRdb re-called the 5' RACE reads through MiXCR, storing one row per CDR3 protein. This table holds just under 550,000 distinct CDR3 sequences, around 20% found once. The sample taken for sequencing was PBMCs or a T cell subset sorted from them (not recorded which). Source of these receptors: an adult woman who had mild COVID-19 (a few samples of this study predate the infection). Cell type and time point are not known. The CDR3 runs from the conserved cysteine through the conserved F or W. Fields, in order: D gene, J gene, V gene, clone size, CDR3 protein, CDR3 DNA. The D gene is left open where the match is weak. For some rows the clone size is stated as once, few or many, or as a class when expanded; others skip it.

d_gene: -; j_gene: TRBJ2-1; v_gene: TRBV28; abundance: -; CDR3aa: CATKTGGGRQFF; CDR3nt: TGTGCCACAAAGACCGGGGGAGGACGACAGTTCTTC
d_gene: TRBD2; j_gene: TRBJ2-3; v_gene: TRBV5-1; abundance: many; CDR3aa: CASSGQRETDTQYF; CDR3nt: TGCGCCAGCAGCGGTCAGCGGGAAACAGATACGCAGTATTTT
d_gene: -; j_gene: TRBJ1-1; v_gene: TRBV7-9; abundance: many; CDR3aa: CASSLTGQNTEAFF; CDR3nt: TGCGCCAGCAGCTTGACGGGGCAGAACACTGAAGCTTTCTTT
d_gene: TRBD2; j_gene: TRBJ2-1; v_gene: TRBV5-4; abundance: -; CDR3aa: CASGSGTSGRQFF; CDR3nt: TGTGCCAGCGGATCCGGGACTAGCGGGAGGCAGTTCTTC
d_gene: -; j_gene: TRBJ1-2; v_gene: TRBV15; abundance: -; CDR3aa: CATRQNLASSSGYTF; CDR3nt: TGTGCCACCAGGCAAAACCTAGCCAGTTCCAGTGGCTACACCTTC
d_gene: TRBD2; j_gene: TRBJ2-1; v_gene: TRBV6-2/TRBV6-3; abundance: -; CDR3aa: CASSYRLGLAGGYNEQFF; CDR3nt: TGTGCCAGCAGTTACCGCCTCGGACTAGCGGGAGGCTACAATGAGCAGTTCTTC
d_gene: TRBD1; j_gene: TRBJ2-7; v_gene: TRBV6-5; abundance: -; CDR3aa: CASSHQGQGSFGATYEQYF; CDR3nt: TGTGCCAGCAGTCACCAGGGACAGGGGTCGTTCGGGGCAACCTACGAGCAGTACTTC
d_gene: TRBD1; j_gene: TRBJ2-7; v_gene: TRBV7-2; abundance: -; CDR3aa: CASSSNGRQGAYEQYF; CDR3nt: TGTGCAAGCAGCTCAAACGGGAGACAGGGGGCCTACGAGCAGTACTTC
d_gene: TRBD1; j_gene: TRBJ2-1; v_gene: TRBV20-1; abundance: -; CDR3aa: CSARNPGQANEQFF; CDR3nt: TGCAGTGCTAGAAACCCGGGACAGGCCAATGAGCAGTTCTTC
d_gene: -; j_gene: TRBJ2-7; v_gene: TRBV5-4; abundance: -; CDR3aa: CASSQGGYGSSYEQYF; CDR3nt: TGTGCCAGCAGCCAGGGCGGGTACGGGAGCTCCTACGAGCAGTACTTC
d_gene: -; j_gene: TRBJ2-3; v_gene: TRBV7-3; abundance: many; CDR3aa: CASSYGTGSTDTQYF; CDR3nt: TGTGCCAGCAGCTACGGGACGGGTAGCACAGATACGCAGTATTTT
d_gene: -; j_gene: TRBJ2-3; v_gene: TRBV28; abundance: -; CDR3aa: CASSFRWDTQYF; CDR3nt: TGTGCCAGCAGTTTCCGGTGGGATACGCAGTATTTT
d_gene: -; j_gene: TRBJ2-2; v_gene: TRBV3-1; abundance: -; CDR3aa: CASSQDRASASTTGELFF; CDR3nt: TGTGCCAGCAGCCAAGATCGGGCTAGCGCCTCCACCACCGGGGAGCTGTTTTTT
d_gene: -; j_gene: TRBJ2-3; v_gene: TRBV4-1; abundance: -; CDR3aa: CASSHKSLGADTQYF; CDR3nt: TGCGCCAGCAGCCACAAGTCTCTCGGCGCAGATACGCAGTATTTT
d_gene: -; j_gene: TRBJ1-2; v_gene: TRBV7-6; abundance: few; CDR3aa: CASSSGSGFDGYTF; CDR3nt: TGTGCCAGCAGCTCGGGATCAGGGTTCGATGGCTACACCTTC
d_gene: -; j_gene: TRBJ2-3; v_gene: TRBV6-5; abundance: -; CDR3aa: CASSSMRSTDTQYF; CDR3nt: TGTGCCAGCAGTTCCATGAGGTCCACAGATACGCAGTATTTT
d_gene: -; j_gene: TRBJ2-5; v_gene: TRBV7-6; abundance: few; CDR3aa: CASSPTSLRTQYF; CDR3nt: TGTGCCAGCAGCCCAACGTCCTTACGGACCCAGTACTTC
d_gene: TRBD2; j_gene: TRBJ2-5; v_gene: TRBV7-3; abundance: -; CDR3aa: CASSTGLAGIQETQYF; CDR3nt: TGTGCCAGCAGCACAGGACTAGCGGGGATCCAAGAGACCCAGTACTTC
d_gene: -; j_gene: TRBJ2-3; v_gene: TRBV29-1; abundance: few; CDR3aa: CSVAGGQESTDTQYF; CDR3nt: TGCAGCGTTGCCGGAGGCCAAGAAAGCACAGATACGCAGTATTTT
d_gene: TRBD2; j_gene: TRBJ2-5; v_gene: TRBV7-9; abundance: -; CDR3aa: CASSPQSGSETQYF; CDR3nt: TGTGCCAGCAGCCCCCAAAGCGGGAGCGAGACCCAGTACTTC
d_gene: -; j_gene: TRBJ2-1; v_gene: TRBV30; abundance: -; CDR3aa: CACPRDKGYNEQFF; CDR3nt: TGTGCCTGTCCCAGGGACAAGGGCTACAATGAGCAGTTCTTC
d_gene: TRBD2; j_gene: TRBJ2-1; v_gene: TRBV12-3/TRBV12-4; abundance: -; CDR3aa: CASSRLAGPYNEQFF; CDR3nt: TGTGCCAGCAGTCGACTAGCGGGTCCCTACAATGAGCAGTTCTTC
d_gene: -; j_gene: TRBJ1-4; v_gene: TRBV24-1; abundance: -; CDR3aa: CATSEQGGEKLFF; CDR3nt: TGTGCCACCAGTGAACAGGGAGGTGAAAAACTGTTTTTT
d_gene: -; j_gene: TRBJ1-1; v_gene: TRBV18; abundance: many; CDR3aa: CASSQQGNTEAFF; CDR3nt: TGTGCCAGCAGCCAACAGGGGAACACTGAAGCTTTCTTT
d_gene: -; j_gene: TRBJ2-1; v_gene: TRBV21-1; abundance: -; CDR3aa: CASSSHPSLAGAPYNEQFF; CDR3nt: TGTGCCAGCAGCAGCCACCCCTCACTAGCGGGAGCCCCCTACAATGAGCAGTTCTTC
d_gene: -; j_gene: TRBJ1-1; v_gene: TRBV7-8; abundance: -; CDR3aa: CASSLKVQALNTEAFF; CDR3nt: TGTGCCAGCAGCTTAAAGGTCCAGGCTTTGAACACTGAAGCTTTCTTT
d_gene: -; j_gene: TRBJ1-5; v_gene: TRBV11-2; abundance: -; CDR3aa: CASSYDTNQPQHF; CDR3nt: TGTGCCAGCAGCTACGACACGAATCAGCCCCAGCATTTT
d_gene: TRBD1; j_gene: TRBJ2-7; v_gene: TRBV12-3/TRBV12-4; abundance: -; CDR3aa: CASSPHPGQGVLEQYF; CDR3nt: TGTGCCAGCAGTCCTCATCCGGGACAGGGGGTTTTGGAGCAGTACTTC
d_gene: TRBD1; j_gene: TRBJ2-7; v_gene: TRBV4-3; abundance: few; CDR3aa: CASSQARGSYEQYF; CDR3nt: TGCGCCAGCAGCCAAGCCAGGGGGTCCTACGAGCAGTACTTC
d_gene: TRBD1; j_gene: TRBJ2-5; v_gene: TRBV5-8; abundance: many; CDR3aa: CASGQGGPQETQYF; CDR3nt: TGTGCCAGCGGACAGGGTGGTCCGCAAGAGACCCAGTACTTC
d_gene: -; j_gene: TRBJ1-1; v_gene: TRBV19; abundance: -; CDR3aa: CASSRTAGPVHAEAFF; CDR3nt: TGTGCCAGTAGTCGGACAGCAGGGCCAGTGCACGCTGAAGCTTTCTTT
d_gene: -; j_gene: TRBJ2-6; v_gene: TRBV19; abundance: -; CDR3aa: CASRGASSGANVLTF; CDR3nt: TGTGCCAGTAGGGGGGCGTCCTCTGGGGCCAACGTCCTGACTTTC
d_gene: TRBD2; j_gene: TRBJ2-3; v_gene: TRBV11-2; abundance: -; CDR3aa: CASSLAGGAADTQYF; CDR3nt: TGTGCCAGCAGCTTGGCGGGGGGGGCAGCAGATACGCAGTATTTT
d_gene: TRBD2; j_gene: TRBJ2-7; v_gene: TRBV6-5; abundance: -; CDR3aa: CASSYLASGTYEQYF; CDR3nt: TGTGCCAGCAGTTACTTGGCTAGCGGGACCTACGAGCAGTACTTC
d_gene: -; j_gene: TRBJ1-4; v_gene: TRBV2; abundance: -; CDR3aa: CASSQQGYEKLFF; CDR3nt: TGTGCCAGCAGCCAACAGGGATATGAAAAACTGTTTTTT
d_gene: -; j_gene: TRBJ2-7; v_gene: TRBV7-8; abundance: -; CDR3aa: CASSLFETANEQYF; CDR3nt: TGTGCCAGCAGCTTATTTGAGACGGCGAACGAGCAGTACTTC
d_gene: TRBD1; j_gene: TRBJ1-6; v_gene: TRBV12-3/TRBV12-4; abundance: few; CDR3aa: CASSLRASDREPLPLHF; CDR3nt: TGTGCCAGCAGTCTGCGGGCTTCGGACAGGGAACCCCTACCCCTCCACTTT
d_gene: -; j_gene: TRBJ2-5; v_gene: TRBV7-9; abundance: -; CDR3aa: CASSSGTPAAETQYF; CDR3nt: TGTGCCAGCAGCTCCGGGACACCGGCGGCAGAGACCCAGTACTTC
d_gene: TRBD1; j_gene: TRBJ1-6; v_gene: TRBV20-1; abundance: few; CDR3aa: CSARDLSTGTGNSPLHF; CDR3nt: TGCAGTGCTAGAGATCTGAGCACCGGGACAGGGAACTCACCCCTCCACTTT
d_gene: -; j_gene: TRBJ2-2; v_gene: TRBV7-6; abundance: -; CDR3aa: CASSPYRGSTGELFF; CDR3nt: TGTGCCAGCAGCCCCTACCGGGGATCCACCGGGGAGCTGTTTTTT
d_gene: TRBD2; j_gene: TRBJ2-7; v_gene: TRBV12-3/TRBV12-4; abundance: many; CDR3aa: CASLNSGSRTYEQYF; CDR3nt: TGTGCCAGCTTGAATAGCGGGAGTCGGACCTACGAGCAGTACTTC
d_gene: TRBD2; j_gene: TRBJ2-1; v_gene: TRBV15; abundance: few; CDR3aa: CATSREVAGALPSYNEQFF; CDR3nt: TGTGCCACCAGCAGAGAAGTAGCGGGAGCCCTCCCCTCCTACAATGAGCAGTTCTTC
d_gene: TRBD2; j_gene: TRBJ2-7; v_gene: TRBV6-6; abundance: -; CDR3aa: CASSPSGHRGSYEQYF; CDR3nt: TGTGCCAGCAGCCCTAGCGGTCACCGAGGATCCTACGAGCAGTACTTC
d_gene: -; j_gene: TRBJ1-5; v_gene: TRBV2; abundance: few; CDR3aa: CASSVQRQPQHF; CDR3nt: TGTGCCAGCAGTGTTCAGCGTCAGCCCCAGCATTTT
d_gene: TRBD2; j_gene: TRBJ2-1; v_gene: TRBV4-1; abundance: few; CDR3aa: CASSQDFVPGRNEQFF; CDR3nt: TGCGCCAGCAGCCAAGATTTCGTCCCCGGGAGGAATGAGCAGTTCTTC
d_gene: -; j_gene: TRBJ2-7; v_gene: TRBV4-1; abundance: -; CDR3aa: CASSENPTQGHEQYF; CDR3nt: TGCGCCAGCAGCGAAAACCCCACTCAGGGTCACGAGCAGTACTTC
d_gene: TRBD2; j_gene: TRBJ2-1; v_gene: TRBV5-5; abundance: few; CDR3aa: CASSPLLAGIYVEQFF; CDR3nt: TGTGCCAGCAGCCCTCTCCTAGCGGGGATATATGTTGAGCAGTTCTTC
d_gene: TRBD2; j_gene: TRBJ2-1; v_gene: TRBV20-1; abundance: few; CDR3aa: CSARDYGTSPRRDEQFF; CDR3nt: TGCAGTGCTAGAGATTATGGGACTAGTCCTAGACGCGATGAGCAGTTCTTC
d_gene: TRBD1; j_gene: TRBJ1-5; v_gene: TRBV15; abundance: few; CDR3aa: CATSSWGDRGLGNQPQHF; CDR3nt: TGTGCCACCAGCAGTTGGGGGGACAGGGGGCTAGGCAATCAGCCCCAGCATTTT
d_gene: TRBD2; j_gene: TRBJ2-1; v_gene: TRBV5-6; abundance: -; CDR3aa: CASSLGGHAGGRNEQFF; CDR3nt: TGTGCCAGCAGCTTGGGAGGACATGCGGGGGGGCGGAATGAGCAGTTCTTC
d_gene: -; j_gene: TRBJ2-3; v_gene: TRBV18; abundance: -; CDR3aa: CASSLPISGSGGTQYF; CDR3nt: TGTGCCAGCTCACTCCCGATTAGCGGTTCAGGAGGTACGCAGTATTTT
d_gene: TRBD1; j_gene: TRBJ1-5; v_gene: TRBV3-1; abundance: few; CDR3aa: CASSGGAWGQPQHF; CDR3nt: TGTGCCAGCTCAGGGGGAGCCTGGGGTCAGCCCCAGCATTTT
d_gene: -; j_gene: TRBJ2-7; v_gene: TRBV25-1; abundance: -; CDR3aa: CASSDRTPRYEQYF; CDR3nt: TGTGCCAGCAGTGACAGAACCCCTCGCTACGAGCAGTACTTC